A selection of T cell receptor beta chains follows, all from one sample in a study of cytomegalovirus exposure and HLA in healthy donors. Data came from immunoSEQ multiplex PCR; TCRdb stores just in-frame clones and leaves some out. The specimen's table records 50,000 to 70,000 clones. The sequenced sample was PBMCs. Source of these receptors: a man aged 45-65 years in good health and CMV-seropositive. Both conserved end residues are part of each CDR3. The D gene is left open where the match is weak.

- | TRBJ1-4 | TRBV28 | TGTGCCAGCAGTTCCCCCCGTTCAACTAATGAAAAACTGTTTTTT | CASSSPRSTNEKLFF
TRBD2 | TRBJ2-3 | TRBV4-3 | TGCGCCAGCAGCCAGGGGACTAGCGGAGGGGCGAGTACGCAGTATTTT | CASSQGTSGGASTQYF
- | TRBJ1-4 | TRBV30 | TGTGCCTGGAGTCAGTCCAGGGTTGGTTCGGAAAAACTGTTTTTT | CAWSQSRVGSEKLFF
- | TRBJ1-5 | TRBV29-1 | TGCAGCGTTGAATTGTCGGGGGTAGGTCAGCCCCAGCATTTT | CSVELSGVGQPQHF
TRBD1 | TRBJ1-2 | TRBV6-5 | TGTGCCAGCAGTTACCGGGACAGGGGTGGCTATGGCTACACCTTC | CASSYRDRGGYGYTF
- | TRBJ1-1 | TRBV6-5 | TGTGCCAGCAGTTACGTGGGAAGGGGCACTGAAGCTTTCTTT | CASSYVGRGTEAFF
- | TRBJ1-1 | TRBV19 | TGTGCCACCGGGTGGGACACTGAAGCTTTCTTT | CATGWDTEAFF
- | TRBJ1-1 | TRBV5-1 | TGCGCCAGCAGCTTGTCAGGGGCCCGTCGTCAGAACACTGAAGCTTTCTTT | CASSLSGARRQNTEAFF
- | TRBJ1-4 | TRBV7-9 | TGTGCCAGCAGGTTAGGGGCAGGGAATGAAAAACTGTTTTTT | CASRLGAGNEKLFF
TRBD1 | TRBJ2-5 | TRBV9 | TGTGCCAGCAGCGTAGGACAGGGGGGTTTGGAGACCCAGTACTTC | CASSVGQGGLETQYF
TRBD2 | TRBJ2-1 | TRBV13 | TGTGCCAGCAGCCAGACTAGCGGGAGGGGACGTGAGCAGTTCTTC | CASSQTSGRGREQFF
TRBD2 | TRBJ2-1 | TRBV5-1 | TGCGCCAGCACCCTCAGCGGGATGAACTCCTACAATGAGCAGTTCTTC | CASTLSGMNSYNEQFF
TRBD2 | TRBJ2-7 | TRBV9 | TGTGCCAGCAGCTTCGGACTAGCGGGAGACGGCGAGCAGTACTTC | CASSFGLAGDGEQYF
TRBD1 | TRBJ2-6 | TRBV29-1 | TGCAGCGCCGCTCACGGGACAGTGAACTCTGGGGCCAACGTCCTGACTTTC | CSAAHGTVNSGANVLTF
- | TRBJ1-1 | TRBV11-3 | TGTGCCAGCAGCCCCGTGGGCCCGAACACTGAAGCTTTCTTT | CASSPVGPNTEAFF
TRBD2 | TRBJ2-3 | TRBV30 | TGTGCCGGCGGGGGGGCCAAAGGTACGCAGTATTTT | CAGGGAKGTQYF
- | TRBJ2-1 | TRBV5-8 | TGTGCCAGCAGCTTAGGGACAGCCGGAGGGAATGAGCAGTTCTTC | CASSLGTAGGNEQFF
- | TRBJ1-3 | TRBV30 | TGTGCCTGGAGTGTACGGGGAAACACCATATATTTT | CAWSVRGNTIYF
- | TRBJ2-1 | TRBV11-2 | TGTGCCAGCAGCTTAGAACCAGGTTACAATGAGCAGTTCTTC | CASSLEPGYNEQFF
TRBD1 | TRBJ2-5 | TRBV5-8 | TGTGCCAGCAGCTTGTTCAAAGGACAGGGCCAAGAGAACCAGTACTTC | CASSLFKGQGQENQYF
- | TRBJ1-2 | TRBV29-1 | TGCAGCGTTGAAGACCCTGGACAGAACTATGGCTACACCTTC | CSVEDPGQNYGYTF
- | TRBJ2-7 | TRBV7-2 | TGTGCCAGCAGCTTAGTTGGGGGGGCTTTCTACGAGCAGTACTTC | CASSLVGGAFYEQYF
TRBD2 | TRBJ2-1 | TRBV15 | TGTGCCACCAGCAGAGCCCAGCTAGCGGGGTACAATGAGCAGTTCTTC | CATSRAQLAGYNEQFF
- | TRBJ1-6 | TRBV18 | TGTGCCAGCTCACCATTCCGGGACTCGGGGTCACCCCTCCACTTT | CASSPFRDSGSPLHF
- | TRBJ2-5 | TRBV10-3 | TGTGCCACTGGGGCCTCGGAGGAGACCCAGTACTTC | CATGASEETQYF
TRBD2 | TRBJ2-1 | TRBV29-1 | TGCAGTACTAGCGGGGGGGCCCATGAGCAGTTCTTC | CSTSGGAHEQFF
- | TRBJ2-7 | TRBV10-3 | TGTGCCATCAGTGAGTTAAACAGCGAGCAGTACTTC | CAISELNSEQYF
- | TRBJ1-3 | TRBV9 | TGTGCCAGCAGCGCCAGGGCTAACGAGGGAAACACCATATATTTT | CASSARANEGNTIYF
TRBD1 | TRBJ2-7 | TRBV20-1 | TGCAGTGCTAGGGGGGACAGCGAGCAGTACTTC | CSARGDSEQYF
- | TRBJ1-6 | TRBV30 | TGTGCCTGGAGCTGGGCTTCTAATTCACCCCTCCACTTT | CAWSWASNSPLHF
- | TRBJ1-5 | TRBV6-1 | TGTGCCAGCAGACTACAGGGTGGGGATCGGCCCCAGCATTTT | CASRLQGGDRPQHF
TRBD1 | TRBJ1-2 | TRBV9 | TGTGCCAGCAGCGTAGTAGGACAGGGTAACTATGGCTACACCTTC | CASSVVGQGNYGYTF
TRBD1 | TRBJ2-1 | TRBV7-3 | TGTGCCAGCAGCCGGGACAGCCCCTACAATGAGCAGTTCTTC | CASSRDSPYNEQFF
- | TRBJ2-1 | TRBV18 | TGTGCCAGCTCACCAAGCGGCTCCGGGGGGCAGTTCTTC | CASSPSGSGGQFF
- | TRBJ2-2 | TRBV28 | TGTGCCAGCAGTCTCCCCCGACTAGCCGGGGAGCTGTTTTTT | CASSLPRLAGELFF
TRBD1 | TRBJ1-5 | TRBV7-2 | TGTGCCAGCAGCCAAACCCAGGGGGACCAGCCCCAGCATTTT | CASSQTQGDQPQHF
- | TRBJ1-1 | TRBV4-2 | TGTGCCAGCAGCCAAGATGAGGGAGCCTGGAACACTGAAGCTTTCTTT | CASSQDEGAWNTEAFF
- | TRBJ1-6 | TRBV7-6 | TGTGCCAGCAGCTCATCGGGGCAGGGGAATTCACCCCTCCACTTT | CASSSSGQGNSPLHF
TRBD1 | TRBJ2-7 | TRBV7-8 | TGTGCCAGCAGCTTGCCGGGGACAGGCGCCCGGGACGAGCAGTACTTC | CASSLPGTGARDEQYF
TRBD1 | TRBJ2-7 | TRBV7-9 | TGTGCCAGCAGCCTAAGGGACAGGGAATACGAGCAGTACTTC | CASSLRDREYEQYF
TRBD1 | TRBJ1-1 | TRBV10-3 | TGTGCCATCAGTGAGTCAGGGACAGGAGCTTTCTTT | CAISESGTGAFF
- | TRBJ1-1 | TRBV6-6 | TGTGCCAGCAGTTACGAGGACACTGAAGCTTTCTTT | CASSYEDTEAFF